The 27 T cell receptor beta chains given below trace back to one sample, sequenced in a study of T cell repertoires in cytomegalovirus infection. One entry per CDR3 protein results from TCRdb running MiXCR on the reads. Altogether 680,000 or so distinct CDR3 sequences are present, about 40% being singletons, with the ten largest covering roughly 2.9%. Sequencing used PBMCs. These receptors came from a human donor in good health (CMV status not recorded). Some clones in this sample may be carry-over from other donors' samples.

The rearrangement uses TRBV6-5 and TRBJ1-6; a possible D gene is TRBD1 (5 bases). V shed 6 bases and J shed 9 bases, with 18 bases lying between them. The CDR3 loop spans 15 amino acids. The germline CDR1 and CDR2 sequences are MNHEY and SVGAGI. The CDR3 loop is CASSLLQGGGSPLHF. The CDR3, as DNA: TGTGCCAGCAGCTTACTGCAGGGAGGAGGTTCACCCCTCCACTTT.

The sample holds a few counts of this clonotype. Here the CDR3 DNA reads TGTGCCAGCAGCCCTCAAACCGGACAGGTGGACGAAAAACTGTTTTTT. This sequence encodes CASSPQTGQVDEKLFF. This chain links TRBV28 with TRBJ1-4; 7 nucleotides align to TRBD1. V trimming: 6 bases; J trimming: 8 bases; junction bases outside the gene matches: 15. The length of the CDR3 is 16 residues. Per germline, CDR1 MDHEN and CDR2 SYDVKM. The complete variable domain, with remaining parts taken from reference TRBV28 and TRBJ1-4, reads DVKVTQSSRYLVKRTGEKVFLECVQDMDHENMFWYRQDPGLGLRLIYFSYDVKMKEKGDIPEGYSVSREKKERFSLILESASTNQTSMYLCASSPQTGQVDEKLFFGSGTQLSVL.

This clonotype has just a few counts. V and J are TRBV28 and TRBJ2-4, with a possible D match to TRBD2 (5 bases). The CDR3 covers 17 residues. In germline, CDR1 is MDHEN, CDR2 SYDVKM. Trimming cost V 4 bases and J 0 bases, with 16 bases left between them. This CDR3 is CASSWTGMRIAKNIQYF. DNA of the CDR3: TGTGCCAGCAGTTGGACGGGGATGAGGATAGCCAAAAACATTCAGTACTTC.

This clonotype came up a few times. V gene TRBV7-9 combines with J gene TRBJ2-7; TRBD1 agrees at 8 bases. V lost 5 bases, J lost 0 bases, and 15 bases stayed unmatched. This CDR3 comprises 18 residues. Germline V gene sequence: CDR1 SEHNR, CDR2 FQNEAQ (reference sequence). This chain's CDR3 is CASSLGQGGNLASYEQYF. In nucleotides, the CDR3 is TGTGCCAGCAGCCTTGGACAGGGCGGAAACCTGGCCTCCTACGAGCAGTACTTC.

The chain's CDR3 is CAISEQNDSRYGYTF. The CDR3 DNA sequence: TGTGCCATCAGTGAACAAAATGACAGTCGCTATGGCTACACCTTC. This chain uses TRBV10-3 with TRBJ1-2; D perhaps matches TRBD1 (5 bases). Looked up from germline, CDR1 is ENHRY and CDR2 is SYGVKD. The V and J ends lost 3 bases and 4 bases respectively, with 15 bases between them. The CDR3 sequence is 15 residues long.

Within the sample, this clonotype is medium-sized. The chain is built from TRBV7-2 and TRBJ2-1; TRBD1 or TRBD2 may be the D gene (5 bases each). The CDR3 extends over 14 amino acids. V lost 5 bases, J lost 4 bases, and 12 bases lay in between. Germline assignment: CDR1 SGHTA and CDR2 FQGNSA. The CDR3 is CASSAGTVYNEQFF. Written as DNA, the CDR3 is TGTGCCAGCAGCGCAGGGACGGTATACAATGAGCAGTTCTTC.

This clonotype was detected only a few times. One end of the junction fails to match germline, which may point to a read error. The chain combines TRBV7-7 with TRBJ2-7, with 10 bases fitting TRBD1. This CDR3 spans 19 amino acids. The germline CDR1 and CDR2 sequences are SSHAT and FNYEAQ (reference sequence). CDR3 protein: CASSLVKAPGQGITYEQYF. In DNA, the CDR3 is TGTGCTAGCAGCTTAGTCAAGGCTCCGGGACAGGGGATCACCTACGAGCAGTACTTC. The full variable domain, completed using reference TRBV7-7 and TRBJ2-7, is GAGVSQSPRYKVTKRGQDVTLRCDPISSHATLYWYQQALGQGPEFLTYFNYEAQPDKSGLPSDRFSAERPEGSISTLTIQRTEQRDSAMYRCASSLVKAPGQGITYEQYFGPGTRLTVT.

About this clonotype itself: Just one base apart from a much larger clone, this may be a read error. The chain has TRBV7-6 and TRBJ1-6; TRBD1 is a possible D gene (5 bases). The V end was cut by 7 bases, the J end by 8 bases, with 15 bases between. The CDR3 covers 14 residues. Germline CDR1 reads SGHVS; CDR2 reads FNYEAQ. The CDR3 loop reads CASTLRTGDSPLHF. The DNA of the CDR3 is TGTGCCAGCACCCTACGGACGGGGGATTCACCCCTCCACTTT.

The J gene is TRBJ2-1, the V gene TRBV28; possibly TRBD1 for D (5 bases). Trimming removed 3 bases at V and 8 bases at J, with 20 bases between. The V gene's germline CDR1 is MDHEN and CDR2 SYDVKM. CDR3 size: 16 residues. The CDR3 protein is CASSFILQVHGDEQFF. CDR3 DNA sequence: TGTGCCAGCAGTTTTATTCTACAGGTCCATGGGGATGAGCAGTTCTTC.

Only a few counts were recorded for this clonotype. The missing conserved phenylalanine or tryptophan at the end of this CDR3 makes a read error likely. DNA for the CDR3: TGTGCCAGCAGTTTGCAGGGGCGGGTAGGATTGGAGCAGTTCTTA. The encoded protein is CASSLQGRVGLEQFL. The chain uses TRBV6-2 or TRBV6-3 and TRBJ2-1, with D possibly being TRBD1 (6 bases). The germline CDR1 and CDR2 sequences are MNHEY and SVGEGT. V was cut by 4 bases and J by 10 bases, with 20 bases left in between. The CDR3 has 15 residues.

This clonotype was seen a handful of times. The V gene is TRBV6-5, the J gene TRBJ1-1; 11 nucleotides align to TRBD1. CDR1 MNHEY and CDR2 SVGAGI come from the germline V gene. With V trimmed by 0 bases and J by 4 bases, 13 bases remained unmatched. CDR3 length equals 19 residues. This chain's CDR3 is CASSYSHTLGQGAVTEAFF. The CDR3 DNA follows: TGTGCCAGCAGTTACTCACACACCCTAGGACAGGGGGCGGTCACTGAAGCTTTCTTT.

For this clonotype: The junction and the germline gene differ at one end; a read error may be behind it. This chain uses TRBV2 with TRBJ2-1, with a possible D match to TRBD2 (6 bases). CDR1 is SNHLY and CDR2 is FYNNEI in the germline V gene. The length of the CDR3 is 15 residues. CDR3 protein: CASSGGTRGYNEQLF. CDR3 coding DNA: TGTGCCAGCAGTGGCGGGACTCGGGGGTACAATGAGCAGTTATTC.

This clonotype was seen a few times. This chain joins TRBV12-3 or TRBV12-4 and TRBJ1-3; D gene uncertain. This CDR3 has 14 amino acids. Trimming took off 6 bases at V and 4 bases at J, with 13 bases between the two ends. The CDR3: CASSHHVTGNTIYF. The CDR3, as DNA: TGTGCCAGCAGCCATCACGTAACCGGAAACACCATATATTTT.

The chain carries TRBV7-6 and TRBJ2-1; weak D call: TRBD2 (7 bases). Germline lookup yields CDR1 SGHVS and CDR2 FNYEAQ. The ends were cut back, 1 base at V and 9 bases at J, with 13 bases in the middle. The CDR3 is 14 amino acids. This CDR3 is CASSLGRGAPEQFF. CDR3 sequence (DNA): TGTGCCAGCAGCTTAGGCCGGGGGGCCCCTGAGCAGTTCTTC.

The chain joins TRBV28 to TRBJ2-1; maybe TRBD1 (7 bases). V was pared by 8 bases and J by 11 bases, with 28 bases between. This CDR3 contains 16 residues. Germline V gene lookup returns CDR1 MDHEN and CDR2 SYDVKM. The CDR3 sequence is CASRRAGTVSGGKQFF. For the CDR3, the DNA is TGTGCCAGCCGGCGGGCCGGGACAGTATCCGGAGGGAAGCAGTTCTTC.

This clonotype occurred a few times. The chain carries TRBV28 and TRBJ1-1; D possibly corresponds to TRBD1 (5 bases). Germline CDR1 is MDHEN and CDR2 is SYDVKM. The CDR3 runs to 14 residues. Deletions cut 6 bases from V and 5 bases from J, with 16 bases between. CDR3 protein: CASRDTRWGTEAFF. CDR3 DNA sequence: TGTGCCAGCAGAGATACTAGGTGGGGGACTGAAGCTTTCTTT.

CDR3 sequence: CSASKGPRGQPQHF. The CDR3 nucleotides are TGCAGTGCTTCGAAGGGTCCGAGGGGCCAGCCCCAGCATTTT. V and J are TRBV20-1 and TRBJ1-5; perhaps TRBD1 as D (5 bases). The germline V gene has CDR1 DFQATT and CDR2 SNEGSKA (reference sequence). The CDR3 totals 14 residues. Deletions cut 5 bases from V and 7 bases from J, with 18 bases between.

The rearrangement joins TRBV7-2 to TRBJ2-7; D might be TRBD1 (6 bases). There are 13 residues in the CDR3. Germline CDR1 and CDR2: SGHTA and FQGNSA. This chain's CDR3 is CASSLDPGGLPVV. DNA of the CDR3: TGTGCCAGCAGCTTAGATCCTGGGGGCTTACCTGTCGTA.

The V call is TRBV12-3 or TRBV12-4, the J call TRBJ2-3; TRBD1 matches 7 bases. This CDR3 comprises 12 residues. The V segment lost 3 bases and the J segment 8 bases; nucleotides outside the gene matches: 2. The CDR3 region has the DNA TGTGCCAGCAGTTTTCCAGGGGGTACGCAGTATTTT. Amino acid sequence: CASSFPGGTQYF.

A remark on this clonotype: A clone one base away is much larger, so this may be a read error. The chain is built from TRBV7-2 and TRBJ1-1, with D uncertain. Germline assignment: CDR1 SGHTA and CDR2 FQGNSA. V lost 2 bases to trimming and J lost 0 bases, with 13 bases between them. This CDR3 has 16 residues. The CDR3 here is CASSLSAEGLNTEAFF. CDR3 DNA sequence: TGTGCCAGCAGCTTAAGCGCCGAAGGACTGAACACTGAAGCTTTCTTT.

In its sample, this clonotype was seen a few times. This chain uses TRBV4-2 with TRBJ1-6; D remains ambiguous. Germline-derived CDR1 and CDR2 are LGHNA and YNFKEQ. Trimming removed 4 bases from V and 1 base from J, with 14 bases in between. This CDR3 spans 17 amino acids. The CDR3, as DNA: TGTGCCAGCAGCCTCGCCCAGATAGAATCCTATAATTCACCCCTCCACTTT. Translation gives CASSLAQIESYNSPLHF.

V gene TRBV23-1 combines with J gene TRBJ2-2; D may be TRBD1 (5 bases). TRBV23-1 counts as an open reading frame of uncertain function. Deletions cut 6 bases from V and 5 bases from J, with 10 bases between. The CDR3 extends over 13 amino acids. Written as DNA, the CDR3 is TGCGCCAGCAGCCCTAACAGGACCGGGGAGCTGTTTTTT. This translates into CASSPNRTGELFF.

This chain joins TRBV28 and TRBJ1-2; 10 nucleotides line up with TRBD1. This CDR3 region has 14 residues. Germline CDR1 is MDHEN and CDR2 is SYDVKM. V was clipped by 3 bases and J by 6 bases; unmatched bases: 4. DNA of the CDR3: TGTGCCAGCAGTTTCGCCGGGACAGGGGATGGCTACACCTTC. This encodes CASSFAGTGDGYTF.

On this clonotype: The missing conserved phenylalanine or tryptophan at the end of this CDR3 makes a read error likely. This rearrangement joins TRBV18 to TRBJ2-7, with a weak D call TRBD1 (5 bases). Germline CDR1 is KGHSH and CDR2 is LQKENI. Trimming removed 0 bases at V and 5 bases at J, with 14 bases between. This CDR3 is built from 15 residues. The chain's CDR3 is CASSPPAGSSHEQYL. CDR3 in DNA: TGTGCCAGCTCACCACCGGCAGGGTCCAGCCACGAGCAGTACTTA.

This clonotype was detected only once. With a much larger clone just one base away, this may be a read error. This CDR3 is missing its conserved last phenylalanine or tryptophan, likely due to a read error. This chain uses TRBV7-2 with TRBJ2-7; TRBD1 aligns across 9 bases. Germline-derived CDR1 and CDR2 are SGHTA and FQGNSA. V shed 3 bases, J shed 4 bases, and the junction held 4 bases outside the gene matches. The CDR3 has 14 residues. This chain's CDR3 is CASSFPGTGYEQYS. The CDR3 coding sequence is TGTGCCAGCAGCTTTCCCGGGACAGGGTACGAGCAGTACTCC.

This clonotype was counted ten times or more. The genes are TRBV7-2 and TRBJ2-5, with 10 nucleotides matching TRBD2. The V segment lost 5 bases and the J segment 4 bases; nucleotides outside the gene matches: 7. CDR1 SGHTA and CDR2 FQGNSA come from the germline V gene. The CDR3 sequence is 15 residues long. In DNA form, the CDR3 reads TGTGCCAGCAGCCCCACCAGACTAGCGGGAGAGACCCAGTACTTC. As protein: CASSPTRLAGETQYF. The whole variable domain, remainder taken from reference TRBV7-2 and TRBJ2-5, is GAGVSQSPSNKVTEKGKDVELRCDPISGHTALYWYRQSLGQGLEFLIYFQGNSAPDKSGLPSDRFSAERTGGSVSTLTIQRTQQEDSAVYLCASSPTRLAGETQYFGPGTRLLVL.

This rearrangement joins TRBV4-1 to TRBJ1-4; D ambiguous. Germline V gene sequence: CDR1 MGHRA, CDR2 YSYEKL. This CDR3 comprises 20 residues. With 0 bases removed from V and 3 bases from J, the gap between germline ends came to 23 bases. The CDR3 sequence is CASSQEDPKTLSAANEKLFF. CDR3 coding DNA: TGCGCCAGCAGCCAAGAAGACCCGAAAACCCTGAGTGCAGCTAATGAAAAACTGTTTTTT.